What follows is one T cell receptor beta chain and its context. The data were taken from a study of shared T cell receptors in the human thymus. Data came from immunoSEQ multiplex PCR; TCRdb stores just in-frame clones and leaves some out. The sample has 63,000 or so clones, over 90% seen once. This CDR3 is built from 14 residues. CDR1 is SGHNT, CDR2 YENEEA, per germline. V was trimmed by 5 bases and J by 6 bases, leaving 13 bases between them. The chain couples TRBV11-3 to TRBJ2-2; TRBD2 might be the D (6 bases). This clonotype was sampled from a human donor. The source material was thymocytes. The CDR3 region is CASSRSSAPGELFF. DNA for the CDR3: TGTGCCAGCAGCCGATCTAGCGCTCCCGGGGAGCTGTTTTTT.